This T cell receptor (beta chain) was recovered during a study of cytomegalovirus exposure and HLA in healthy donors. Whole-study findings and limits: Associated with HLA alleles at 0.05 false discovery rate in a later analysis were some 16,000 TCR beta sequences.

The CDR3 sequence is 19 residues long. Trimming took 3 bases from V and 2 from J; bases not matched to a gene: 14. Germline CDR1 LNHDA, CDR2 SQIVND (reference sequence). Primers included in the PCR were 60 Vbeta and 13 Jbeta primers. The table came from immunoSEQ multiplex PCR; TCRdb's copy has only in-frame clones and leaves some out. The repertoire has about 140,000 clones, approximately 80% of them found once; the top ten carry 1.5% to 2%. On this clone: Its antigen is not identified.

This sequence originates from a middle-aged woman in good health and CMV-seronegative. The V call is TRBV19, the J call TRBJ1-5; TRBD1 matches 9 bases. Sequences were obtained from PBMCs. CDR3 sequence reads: CASSIIYAGTGKRNQPQHF. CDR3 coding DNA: TGTGCCAGTAGTATCATCTACGCCGGGACAGGGAAGCGCAATCAGCCCCAGCATTTT.